The entry below describes one TCR beta chain. Its antigen remains unknown. Only in-frame clones appear in the TCRdb table, and some are missing; sequencing was by immunoSEQ multiplex PCR. The table has about 110,000 clones, about 88% seen once; the top ten hold about 2%. This record belongs to a study of cytomegalovirus exposure and HLA in healthy donors. Findings of the study overall: Published work reported that the classifier diagnosed cytomegalovirus status with high specificity and sensitivity. Subsequent analysis found a tendency for first-cohort TCR clusters to co-occur within the 120 or so validation repertoires. The authors confirmed in vitro that a few CMV-associated chains were specific for CMV antigens.

The CDR3 spans 16 residues. Looked up from germline, CDR1 is LNHDA and CDR2 is SQIVND (reference sequence). V was pared by 2 bases and J by 4 bases, with 7 bases of the junction left unmatched. This rearrangement joins TRBV19 to TRBJ2-1, with 8 bases aligning to TRBD2. The receptor was derived from a woman aged 18-30 years in good health and CMV-seropositive. The specimen sequenced was PBMCs. The CDR3 region has the DNA TGTGCCAGTAGTATACTTAACGAGCGGGGGTACAATGAGCAGTTCTTC. It encodes CASSILNERGYNEQFF.